The rows below give T cell receptor beta chains drawn from one sample of a study of human T cells and chemical hapten exposure. TCRdb re-derived calls from the 5' RACE reads in MiXCR, one entry per CDR3 protein. In the table there are about 140,000 distinct CDR3 sequences, 3.5% to 5% of which are singletons. Receptors originate from a female donor in good health. Each CDR3 is given with its conserved first and last residue. A D gene is named only where the DNA matches it firmly. Size is stated for part of the rows, as once, few or many counts, or as a class when the clone is expanded.

J	D	size	V	CDR3	DNA
TRBJ1-1	-	many	TRBV28	CASSLVLRGPYTEAFF	TGTGCCAGCAGTTTAGTCCTCAGGGGACCTTACACTGAAGCTTTCTTT
TRBJ1-1	-	many	TRBV4-2	CASSQEQGSTEAFF	TGTGCCAGCAGCCAAGAGCAGGGTTCCACTGAAGCTTTCTTT
TRBJ1-1	-	many	TRBV14	CASSQWVSVGHTEAFF	TGTGCCAGCAGCCAATGGGTCTCAGTCGGGCACACTGAAGCTTTCTTT
TRBJ2-7	-	many	TRBV4-3	CASSQERIGAPYEQYF	TGCGCCAGCAGCCAAGAACGGATCGGGGCCCCCTACGAGCAGTACTTC
TRBJ2-2	TRBD1	many	TRBV7-9	CASSPGQGANTGELFF	TGTGCCAGCAGCCCCGGACAGGGGGCGAACACCGGGGAGCTGTTTTTT
TRBJ2-3	TRBD2	-	TRBV6-5	CASSQRGRWDTQYF	TGTGCCAGCAGTCAGCGGGGGCGATGGGATACGCAGTATTTT
TRBJ2-1	TRBD2	many	TRBV4-1	CASSQDWRGSYNEQFF	TGCGCCAGCAGCCAAGATTGGCGGGGGAGCTACAATGAGCAGTTCTTC
TRBJ2-6	-	-	TRBV18	CASSSDSGANVLTF	TGTGCCAGCTCATCAGACTCTGGGGCCAACGTCCTGACTTTC
TRBJ1-1	-	many	TRBV10-3	CAISVRGTEAFF	TGTGCCATCAGTGTAAGGGGTACTGAAGCTTTCTTT
TRBJ1-5	-	many	TRBV6-1	CASSDYGLFSAQHF	TGTGCCAGCAGTGATTATGGGCTTTTCTCAGCCCAGCATTTT
TRBJ1-1	-	many	TRBV6-5	CASSLDSRDSLGAFF	TGTGCCAGCAGTTTGGACAGCCGGGACTCCCTTGGAGCTTTCTTT
TRBJ2-1	TRBD1	few	TRBV20-1	CSASSGGADEQFF	TGCAGTGCTAGTTCAGGGGGCGCTGATGAGCAGTTCTTC
TRBJ2-1	TRBD2	many	TRBV5-1	CASSWGSGGYNEQFF	TGCGCCAGCAGCTGGGGTAGCGGGGGATACAATGAGCAGTTCTTC
TRBJ1-6	-	many	TRBV20-1	CSARAEDSNPGSYNSPLHF	TGCAGTGCTAGAGCCGAGGATTCTAATCCTGGGTCCTATAATTCACCCCTCCACTTT
TRBJ2-1	TRBD2	many	TRBV9	CASSPDSGLAGGNEQFF	TGTGCCAGCAGCCCAGATTCGGGACTAGCGGGGGGCAATGAGCAGTTCTTC
TRBJ2-2	TRBD1	many	TRBV7-3	CASSFQGVPGELFF	TGTGCCAGCAGCTTTCAGGGGGTCCCCGGGGAGCTGTTTTTT
TRBJ1-4	-	many	TRBV7-9	CASSLGQSTNEKLFF	TGTGCCAGCAGCCTTGGACAGTCAACTAATGAAAAACTGTTTTTT
TRBJ1-5	-	many	TRBV2	CASSVGRASNQPQHF	TGTGCCAGCAGTGTAGGAAGGGCAAGCAATCAGCCCCAGCATTTT
TRBJ2-5	TRBD2	many	TRBV9	CASSHSPGLAGEYQETQYF	TGTGCCAGCAGCCACTCCCCGGGACTAGCGGGGGAGTACCAAGAGACCCAGTACTTC
TRBJ2-1	-	many	TRBV7-8	CASSLSSLWGTVYNEQFF	TGTGCCAGCAGCTTATCGAGTCTTTGGGGGACTGTCTACAATGAGCAGTTCTTC
TRBJ1-2	TRBD1	many	TRBV10-3	CAILPGQGAQGYTF	TGTGCCATTCTGCCGGGACAGGGGGCGCAAGGCTACACCTTC
TRBJ1-2	TRBD1	few	TRBV18	CASSPNRGKDDGYTF	TGTGCCAGCTCACCTAACAGGGGGAAGGACGATGGCTACACCTTC
TRBJ1-1	-	few	TRBV12-3/TRBV12-4	CASDDPGVNTEAFF	TGTGCCAGTGATGACCCAGGGGTGAACACTGAAGCTTTCTTT
TRBJ2-2	-	many	TRBV4-2	CASSQAQGPWGGELFF	TGTGCCAGCAGCCAAGCACAGGGCCCCTGGGGCGGGGAGCTGTTTTTT
TRBJ1-2	-	many	TRBV6-6	CASSYFPAGTYGYTF	TGTGCCAGCAGTTATTTCCCTGCAGGCACCTATGGCTACACCTTC
TRBJ2-2	TRBD1	many	TRBV7-3	CASSLRAPKRYGTENTGELFF	TGTGCCAGCAGCTTACGGGCGCCAAAGCGCTACGGGACAGAAAACACCGGGGAGCTGTTTTTT
TRBJ1-1	-	many	TRBV11-1	CASSLYGARAFF	TGTGCCAGCAGCTTATACGGCGCTAGGGCTTTCTTT
TRBJ2-7	-	few	TRBV6-6	CASSYPGLTLVSYEQYF	TGTGCCAGCAGTTATCCGGGACTGACGCTAGTCTCCTACGAGCAGTACTTC
TRBJ2-7	TRBD1	many	TRBV27	CASSPYGTGESYEQYF	TGTGCCAGCAGCCCCTATGGGACAGGGGAGTCCTACGAGCAGTACTTC
TRBJ2-7	-	many	TRBV5-1	CASSLGTSNLYEQYF	TGCGCCAGCAGCTTGGGGACATCTAATCTCTACGAGCAGTACTTC
TRBJ1-2	-	many	TRBV10-3	CAISESGTVDGYTF	TGTGCCATCAGTGAGTCGGGAACGGTGGATGGCTACACCTTC
TRBJ2-1	-	few	TRBV7-6	CASSLDTVSIGEQFF	TGTGCCAGCAGCTTAGATACAGTTTCCATAGGTGAGCAGTTCTTC
TRBJ2-7	-	many	TRBV12-3/TRBV12-4	CAGGRGTGLESYEQYF	TGTGCCGGTGGGAGAGGTACAGGGTTGGAGTCCTACGAGCAGTACTTC
TRBJ2-1	TRBD2	many	TRBV27	CASSSGTSGGSYNEQFF	TGTGCCAGCAGTTCCGGGACTAGCGGGGGGTCCTACAATGAGCAGTTCTTC
TRBJ2-3	-	many	TRBV10-3	CAIKGSTDTQYF	TGTGCCATCAAAGGGAGCACAGATACGCAGTATTTT
TRBJ1-2	-	many	TRBV12-3/TRBV12-4	CASRLTGTPNYGYTF	TGTGCCAGCAGGCTAACCGGGACTCCAAACTATGGCTACACCTTC
TRBJ1-2	TRBD1	-	TRBV9	CASRRDSSYGYTF	TGTGCCAGCAGACGGGACAGCTCCTATGGCTACACCTTC
TRBJ1-3	-	many	TRBV4-1	CASSHDDGYISGNTTYF	TGCGCCAGCAGCCACGATGACGGATACATCTCTGGAAACACCACATATTTT
TRBJ2-4	TRBD2	many	TRBV20-1	CSALSGGAGNIQYF	TGCAGTGCCCTTAGCGGGGGGGCTGGAAACATTCAGTACTTC
TRBJ2-3	-	-	TRBV4-3	CASSQDLGGVGTDTQYF	TGCGCCAGCAGCCAAGATCTTGGGGGCGTCGGCACAGATACGCAGTATTTT
TRBJ2-1	TRBD2	-	TRBV10-3	CATRGSGGLSGNEQFF	TGTGCCACCCGCGGCTCGGGGGGGCTCAGTGGCAATGAGCAGTTCTTC
TRBJ2-6	-	many	TRBV28	CASSAPWLYANVLTF	TGTGCCAGCAGTGCCCCGTGGTTGTATGCCAACGTCCTGACTTTC
TRBJ2-7	-	-	TRBV2	CASSEATYEQYF	TGTGCCAGCAGTGAAGCAACATACGAGCAGTACTTC
TRBJ1-4	TRBD1	many	TRBV7-9	CASSFRGQAEEKLFF	TGTGCCAGCAGCTTCAGGGGGCAGGCTGAGGAAAAACTGTTTTTT
TRBJ2-1	TRBD1	many	TRBV15	CATTAISRTGRSYNEQFF	TGTGCCACCACCGCGATCAGCCGGACAGGCCGCTCCTACAATGAGCAGTTCTTC
TRBJ2-3	TRBD2	many	TRBV20-1	CSARGSLTSGYTDTQYF	TGCAGTGCTAGAGGATCGCTGACTAGCGGTTATACAGATACGCAGTATTTT
TRBJ1-5	-	-	TRBV10-3	CAISEPVTGPNQPQHF	TGTGCCATCAGTGAGCCGGTAACAGGGCCCAATCAGCCCCAGCATTTT
TRBJ2-5	TRBD2	few	TRBV28	CASRQAGQRETQYF	TGTGCCAGCAGGCAAGCGGGGCAGAGGGAGACCCAGTACTTC
TRBJ2-5	-	many	TRBV9	CASSDKHGRETQYF	TGTGCCAGCAGTGATAAACATGGTCGAGAGACCCAGTACTTC
TRBJ2-5	TRBD2	many	TRBV5-4	CASSPRRGKETQYF	TGTGCCAGCAGCCCTAGGCGGGGGAAAGAGACCCAGTACTTC
TRBJ2-1	TRBD1	many	TRBV11-2	CASSLGQGAYNEQFF	TGTGCCAGCAGCTTAGGACAGGGGGCTTACAATGAGCAGTTCTTC